This TCR beta chain stems from a study of spatial heterogeneity in lung cancer. Regarding the study as a whole: Mutation counts in tumors were tracked by counts of expanded intratumoral alpha and beta TCRs.

Unique molecular identifiers, one per molecule, were present on every TCR cDNA molecule. TCRdb processed the 5' RACE reads anew with MiXCR; each CDR3 protein has one entry. The table shows 5,500 to 7,500 distinct CDR3 sequences, with 11% to 15% occurring only once. J lost 0 bases, V lost 6 bases, and 7 bases had no gene match. Germline V lookup: CDR1 MRHNA, CDR2 SNTAGT. The CDR3 runs to 17 residues. In its sample, this clonotype is medium-sized. Its specificity is not known. Noted time point: sample taken at primary tumor resection. Untreated early-stage non-small cell lung cancer patients, around 70 in total, were the donors. Unsorted whole RNA samples from tumor, nontumor lung or frozen PBMC were sequenced.

The V gene is TRBV6-4, the J gene TRBJ2-2, with 10 bases matching TRBD1. The sample in question was lung tumor tissue, obtained at surgery. The clonotype originates from a male donor with early-stage non-small cell lung cancer. The CDR3 region has the DNA TGTGCCAGCAGCCGCATGGGGACAGGGGCGAACACCGGGGAGCTGTTTTTT. This encodes CASSRMGTGANTGELFF.